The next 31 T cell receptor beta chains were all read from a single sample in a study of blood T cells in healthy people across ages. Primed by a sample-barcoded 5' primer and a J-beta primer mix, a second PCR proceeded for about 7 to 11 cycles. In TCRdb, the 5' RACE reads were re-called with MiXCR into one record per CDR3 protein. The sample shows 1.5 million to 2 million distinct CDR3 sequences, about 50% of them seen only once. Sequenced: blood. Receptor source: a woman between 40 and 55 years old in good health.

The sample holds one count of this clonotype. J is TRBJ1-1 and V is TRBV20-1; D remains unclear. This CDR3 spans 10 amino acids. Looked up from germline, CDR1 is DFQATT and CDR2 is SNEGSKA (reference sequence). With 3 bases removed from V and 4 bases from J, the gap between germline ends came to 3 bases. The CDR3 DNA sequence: TGCAGTGCTAGTCGCACTGAAGCTTTCTTT. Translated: CSASRTEAFF.

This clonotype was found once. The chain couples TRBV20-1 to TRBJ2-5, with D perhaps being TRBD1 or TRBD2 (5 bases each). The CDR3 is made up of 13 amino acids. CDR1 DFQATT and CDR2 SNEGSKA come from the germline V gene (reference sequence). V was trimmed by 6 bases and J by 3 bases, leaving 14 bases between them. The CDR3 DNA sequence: TGCAGTGCCGAGGGGTTTGGAGAAGAGACCCAGTACTTC. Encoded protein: CSAEGFGEETQYF.

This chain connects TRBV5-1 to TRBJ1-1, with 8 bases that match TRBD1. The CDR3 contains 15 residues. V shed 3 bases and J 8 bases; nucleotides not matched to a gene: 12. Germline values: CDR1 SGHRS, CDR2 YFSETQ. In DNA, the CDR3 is TGCGCCAGCAGCTACGAAACCGGGACAGGAGGGGAAGCTTTCTTT. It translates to CASSYETGTGGEAFF. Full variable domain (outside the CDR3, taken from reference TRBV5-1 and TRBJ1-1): KAGVTQTPRYLIKTRGQQVTLSCSPISGHRSVSWYQQTPGQGLQFLFEYFSETQRNKGNFPGRFSGRQFSNSRSEMNVSTLELGDSALYLCASSYETGTGGEAFFGQGTRLTVV.

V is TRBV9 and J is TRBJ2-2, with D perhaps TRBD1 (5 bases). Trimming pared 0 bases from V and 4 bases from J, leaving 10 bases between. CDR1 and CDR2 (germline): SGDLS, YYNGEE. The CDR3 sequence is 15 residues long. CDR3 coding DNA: TGTGCCAGCAGCGTAGGCCCAGGGCGCACCGGGGAGCTGTTTTTT. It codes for CASSVGPGRTGELFF.

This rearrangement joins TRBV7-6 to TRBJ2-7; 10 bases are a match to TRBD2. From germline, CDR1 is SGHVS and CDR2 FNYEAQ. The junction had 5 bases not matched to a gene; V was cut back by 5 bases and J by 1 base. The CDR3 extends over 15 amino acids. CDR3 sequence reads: CASSRAGGLSYEQYF. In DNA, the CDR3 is TGTGCCAGCAGCCGAGCGGGGGGGCTTTCCTACGAGCAGTACTTC.

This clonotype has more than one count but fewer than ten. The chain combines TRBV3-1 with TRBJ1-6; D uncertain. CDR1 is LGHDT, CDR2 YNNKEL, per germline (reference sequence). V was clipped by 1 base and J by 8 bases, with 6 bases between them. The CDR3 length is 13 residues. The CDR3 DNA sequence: TGTGCCAGCAGCCAAGTCCTCTATTCACCCCTCCACTTT. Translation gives CASSQVLYSPLHF.

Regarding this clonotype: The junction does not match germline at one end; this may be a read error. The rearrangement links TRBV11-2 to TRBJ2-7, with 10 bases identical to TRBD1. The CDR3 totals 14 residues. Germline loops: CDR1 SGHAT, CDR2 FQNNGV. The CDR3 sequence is CASSLGTGGYGQYF. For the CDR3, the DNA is TGTGCCAGCAGCTTAGGGACAGGGGGATACGGGCAGTACTTC. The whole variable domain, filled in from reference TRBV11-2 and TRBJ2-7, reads EAGVAQSPRYKIIEKRQSVAFWCNPISGHATLYWYQQILGQGPKLLIQFQNNGVVDDSQLPKDRFSAERLKGVDSTLKIQPAKLEDSAVYLCASSLGTGGYGQYFGPGTRLTVT.

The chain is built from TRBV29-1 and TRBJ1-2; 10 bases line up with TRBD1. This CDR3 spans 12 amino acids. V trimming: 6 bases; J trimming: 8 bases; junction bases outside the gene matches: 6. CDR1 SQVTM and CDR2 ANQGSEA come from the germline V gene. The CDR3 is CSVWGQGYGYTF. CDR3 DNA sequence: TGCAGCGTGTGGGGACAGGGGTACGGCTACACCTTC.

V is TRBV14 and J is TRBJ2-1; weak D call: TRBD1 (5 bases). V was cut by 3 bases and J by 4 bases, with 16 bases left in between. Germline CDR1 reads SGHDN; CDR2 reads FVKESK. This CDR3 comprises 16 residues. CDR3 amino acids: CASSHQMTVRYNEQFF. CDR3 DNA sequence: TGTGCCAGCAGCCATCAGATGACAGTACGTTACAATGAGCAGTTCTTC.

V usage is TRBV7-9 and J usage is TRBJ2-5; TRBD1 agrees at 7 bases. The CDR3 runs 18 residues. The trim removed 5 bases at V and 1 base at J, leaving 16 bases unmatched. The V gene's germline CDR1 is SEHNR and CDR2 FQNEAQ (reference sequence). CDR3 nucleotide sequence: TGTGCCAGCAGCCACAGGACAGGAATAATACTCGCCCAAGAGACCCAGTACTTC. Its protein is CASSHRTGIILAQETQYF.

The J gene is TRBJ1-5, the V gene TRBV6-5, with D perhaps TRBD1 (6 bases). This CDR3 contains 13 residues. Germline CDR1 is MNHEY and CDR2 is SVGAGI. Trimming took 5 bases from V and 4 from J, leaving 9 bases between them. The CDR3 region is CASSTQGNQPQHF. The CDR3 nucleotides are TGTGCCAGCAGTACACAGGGAAATCAGCCCCAGCATTTT.

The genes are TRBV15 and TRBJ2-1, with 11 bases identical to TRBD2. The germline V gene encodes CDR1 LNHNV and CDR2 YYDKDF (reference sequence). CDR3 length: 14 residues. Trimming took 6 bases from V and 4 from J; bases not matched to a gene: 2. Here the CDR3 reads CATRGTSGYNEQFF. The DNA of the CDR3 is TGTGCCACCAGAGGGACTAGCGGATACAATGAGCAGTTCTTC.

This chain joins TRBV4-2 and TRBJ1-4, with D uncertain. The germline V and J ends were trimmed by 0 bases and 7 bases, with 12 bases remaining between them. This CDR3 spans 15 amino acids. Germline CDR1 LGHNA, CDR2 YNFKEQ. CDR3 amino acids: CASSQDRRMGEKLFF. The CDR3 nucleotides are TGTGCCAGCAGCCAAGATCGACGGATGGGTGAAAAACTGTTTTTT.

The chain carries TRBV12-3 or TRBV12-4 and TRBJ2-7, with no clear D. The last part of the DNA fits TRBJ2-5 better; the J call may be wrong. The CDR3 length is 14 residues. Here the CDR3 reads CASSTPRAYGTQYF. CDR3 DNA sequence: TGTGCCAGCAGTACCCCTCGGGCCTACGGGACCCAGTACTTC.

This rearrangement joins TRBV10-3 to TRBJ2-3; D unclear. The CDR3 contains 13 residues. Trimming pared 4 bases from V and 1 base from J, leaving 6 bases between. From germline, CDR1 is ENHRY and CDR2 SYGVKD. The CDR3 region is CAISGWGTDTQYF. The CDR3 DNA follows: TGTGCCATCAGTGGCTGGGGCACAGATACGCAGTATTTT.

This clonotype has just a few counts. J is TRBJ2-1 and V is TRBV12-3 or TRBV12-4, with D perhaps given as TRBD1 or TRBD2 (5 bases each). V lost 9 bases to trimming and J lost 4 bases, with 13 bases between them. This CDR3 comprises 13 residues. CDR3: CASLRDAYNEQFF. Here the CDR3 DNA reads TGTGCCAGTCTCCGGGACGCATACAATGAGCAGTTCTTC.

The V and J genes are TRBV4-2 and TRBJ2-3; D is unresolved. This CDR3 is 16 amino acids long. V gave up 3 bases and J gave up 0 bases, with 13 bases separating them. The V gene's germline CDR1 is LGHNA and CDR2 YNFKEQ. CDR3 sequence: CASSQEGPSSTDTQYF. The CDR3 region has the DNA TGTGCCAGCAGCCAGGAAGGTCCTTCTAGCACAGATACGCAGTATTTT.

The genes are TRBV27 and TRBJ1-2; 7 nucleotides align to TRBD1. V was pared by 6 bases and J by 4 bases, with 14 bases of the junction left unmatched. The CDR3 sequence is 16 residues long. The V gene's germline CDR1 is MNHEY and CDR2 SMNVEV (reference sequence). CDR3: CASSSYRTGLSYGYTF. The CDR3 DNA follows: TGTGCCAGCAGCTCTTATCGGACAGGTCTATCCTATGGCTACACCTTC.

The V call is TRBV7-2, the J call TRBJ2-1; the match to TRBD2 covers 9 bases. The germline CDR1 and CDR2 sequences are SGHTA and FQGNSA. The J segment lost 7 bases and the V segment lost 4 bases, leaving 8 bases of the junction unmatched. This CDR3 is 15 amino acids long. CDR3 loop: CASSSRGGSGNEQFF. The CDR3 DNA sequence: TGTGCCAGCAGCTCGCGGGGGGGCTCGGGAAATGAGCAGTTCTTC.

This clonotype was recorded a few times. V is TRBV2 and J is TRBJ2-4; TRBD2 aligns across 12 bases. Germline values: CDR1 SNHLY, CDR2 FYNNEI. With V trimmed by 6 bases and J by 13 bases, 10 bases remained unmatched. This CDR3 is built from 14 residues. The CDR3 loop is CASSSSGGDRSQYF. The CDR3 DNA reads TGTGCCAGCAGCTCTAGCGGGGGGGATCGATCCCAGTACTTC.

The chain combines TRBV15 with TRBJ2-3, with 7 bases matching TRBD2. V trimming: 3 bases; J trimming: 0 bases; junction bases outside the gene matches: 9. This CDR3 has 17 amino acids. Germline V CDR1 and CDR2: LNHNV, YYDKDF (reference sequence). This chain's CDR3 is CATSRRGGEASTDTQYF. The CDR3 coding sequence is TGTGCCACCAGCAGGCGCGGGGGTGAGGCTAGCACAGATACGCAGTATTTT. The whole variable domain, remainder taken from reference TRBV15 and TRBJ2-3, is DAMVIQNPRYQVTQFGKPVTLSCSQTLNHNVMYWYQQKSSQAPKLLFHYYDKDFNNEADTPDNFQSRRPNTSFCFLDIRSPGLGDTAMYLCATSRRGGEASTDTQYFGPGTRLTVL.

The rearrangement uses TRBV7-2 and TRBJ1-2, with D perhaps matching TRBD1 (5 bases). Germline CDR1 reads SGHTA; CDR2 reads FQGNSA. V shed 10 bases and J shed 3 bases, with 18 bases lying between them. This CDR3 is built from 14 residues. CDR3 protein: CATGREKADYGYTF. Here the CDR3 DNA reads TGTGCCACCGGCAGGGAGAAGGCTGACTATGGCTACACCTTC.

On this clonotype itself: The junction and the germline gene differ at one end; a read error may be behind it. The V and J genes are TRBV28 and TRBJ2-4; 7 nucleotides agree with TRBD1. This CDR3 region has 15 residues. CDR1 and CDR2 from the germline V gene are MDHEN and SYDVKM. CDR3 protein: CASSFTGVGTYEQYF. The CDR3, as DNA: TGTGCCAGCAGTTTCACAGGGGTCGGAACCTACGAGCAGTACTTT.

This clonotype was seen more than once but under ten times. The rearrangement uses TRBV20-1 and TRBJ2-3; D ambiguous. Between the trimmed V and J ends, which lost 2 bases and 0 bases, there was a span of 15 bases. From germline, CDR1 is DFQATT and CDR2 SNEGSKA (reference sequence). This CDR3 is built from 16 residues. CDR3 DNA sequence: TGCAGTGCTAGACTCCCAGCGACCCCGAGCACAGATACGCAGTATTTT. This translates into CSARLPATPSTDTQYF.

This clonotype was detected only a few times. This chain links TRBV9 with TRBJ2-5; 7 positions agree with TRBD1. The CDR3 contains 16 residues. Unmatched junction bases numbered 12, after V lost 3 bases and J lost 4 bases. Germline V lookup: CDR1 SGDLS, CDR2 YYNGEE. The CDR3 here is CASSAELQGNLETQYF. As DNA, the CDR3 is TGTGCCAGCAGCGCGGAGCTACAGGGGAACCTAGAGACCCAGTACTTC.

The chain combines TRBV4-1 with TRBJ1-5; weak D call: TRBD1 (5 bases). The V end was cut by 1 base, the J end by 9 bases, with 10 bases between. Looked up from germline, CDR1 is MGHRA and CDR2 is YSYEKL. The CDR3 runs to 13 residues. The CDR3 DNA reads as TGCGCCAGCAGCCAAGGGGACTTAAGGCCCCAGCATTTT. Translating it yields CASSQGDLRPQHF.

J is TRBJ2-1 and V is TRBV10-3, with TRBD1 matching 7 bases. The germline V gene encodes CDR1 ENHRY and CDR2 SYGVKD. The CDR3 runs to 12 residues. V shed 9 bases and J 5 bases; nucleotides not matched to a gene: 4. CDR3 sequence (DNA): TGTGCCATTCGGACAGGTCACAATGAGCAGTTCTTC. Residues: CAIRTGHNEQFF.

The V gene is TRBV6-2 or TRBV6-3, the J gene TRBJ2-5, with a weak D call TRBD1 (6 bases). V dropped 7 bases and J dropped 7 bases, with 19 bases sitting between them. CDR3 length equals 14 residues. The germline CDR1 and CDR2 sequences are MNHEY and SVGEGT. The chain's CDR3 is CASTNRDPGVTQYF. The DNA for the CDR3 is TGTGCCAGCACCAACCGTGACCCAGGGGTGACCCAGTACTTC.

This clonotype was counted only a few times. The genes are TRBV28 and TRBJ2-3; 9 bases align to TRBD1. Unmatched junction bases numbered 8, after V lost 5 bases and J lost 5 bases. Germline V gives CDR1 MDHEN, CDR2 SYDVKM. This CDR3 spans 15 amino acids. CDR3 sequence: CASSLPGTGKDTQYF. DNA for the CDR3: TGTGCCAGCAGTCTTCCCGGGACAGGGAAAGATACGCAGTATTTT.

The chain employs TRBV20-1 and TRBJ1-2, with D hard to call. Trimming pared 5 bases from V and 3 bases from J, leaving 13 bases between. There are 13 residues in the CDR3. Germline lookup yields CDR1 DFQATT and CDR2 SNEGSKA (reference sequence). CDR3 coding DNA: TGCAGTGCTGGGCCTACCAGACACTATGGCTACACCTTC. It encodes CSAGPTRHYGYTF.

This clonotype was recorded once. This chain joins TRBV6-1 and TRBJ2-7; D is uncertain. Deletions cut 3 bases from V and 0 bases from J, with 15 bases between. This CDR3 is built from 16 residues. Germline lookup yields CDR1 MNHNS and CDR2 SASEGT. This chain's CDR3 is CASSDMRTASSYEQYF. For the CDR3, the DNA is TGTGCCAGCAGTGACATGAGGACCGCTAGCTCCTACGAGCAGTACTTC.